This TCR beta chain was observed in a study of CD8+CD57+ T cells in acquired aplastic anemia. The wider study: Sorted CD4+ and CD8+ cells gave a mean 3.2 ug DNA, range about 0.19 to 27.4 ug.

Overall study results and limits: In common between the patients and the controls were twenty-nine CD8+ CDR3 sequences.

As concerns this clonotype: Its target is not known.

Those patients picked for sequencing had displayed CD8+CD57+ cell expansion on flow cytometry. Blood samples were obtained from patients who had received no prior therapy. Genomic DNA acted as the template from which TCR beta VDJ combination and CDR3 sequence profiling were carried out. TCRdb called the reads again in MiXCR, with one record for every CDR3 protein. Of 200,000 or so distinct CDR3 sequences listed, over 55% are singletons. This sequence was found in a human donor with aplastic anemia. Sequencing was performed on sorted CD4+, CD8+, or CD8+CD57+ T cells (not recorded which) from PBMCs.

This CDR3 reads CASSEWVSNQPQHF. The CDR3, as DNA: TGTGCCAGCAGTGAATGGGTGTCTAATCAGCCCCAGCATTTT. This chain links TRBV25-1 with TRBJ1-5; D ambiguous. Germline-derived CDR1 and CDR2 are MGHDK and SYGVNS. V was pared by 1 base and J by 4 bases, with 8 bases between. The CDR3 has 14 residues.